This record concerns one T cell receptor (beta chain) sequence. Its target is unknown. The data stem from a study of T cells expressing NK-cell markers. The overall study: Among eight sequenced donors, seven carried HCMV seropositivity while one was seronegative.

Study-wide results and limits: Top CD8+ clonotypes included the dominant CD3+CD56+NKG2C+ clonotypes in five to seven donors. The CD3+CD56-NKG2C+ fraction of a handful of donors was likewise dominated by these clonotypes.

Libraries used 5'RACE template switching adding universal primer site and UMIs. TCRdb processed the 5' RACE reads again and assigns one entry to each CDR3 protein, with no DNA. The listing contains over 100,000 distinct CDR3 sequences. Germline assignment: CDR1 LNHDA and CDR2 SQIVND (reference sequence). The CDR3 has 13 residues. The genes are TRBV19 and TRBJ2-7. Specimen: blood T cells: a sorted CD56 or NKG2C T cell subset, CD4+ or CD8+ T cells, or bulk PBMC T cells (not recorded which). The receptor was isolated from a woman between 18 and 70 years old in good health. The CDR3 is CASSMSQIYEQYF.